This T cell receptor beta chain appears in the sequencing data of a study of blood T cell repertoires in COVID-19. In the study overall: COVID-19 samples, acute and convalescent, were from the United States, Italy and Spain. PBMCs, B-cell-depleted T cells, or T cells were the source of the cDNA or gDNA that made up the material.

Original data processing: Quantification of nucleated cells was approximated via reference gene primer amplification. Sequenced by immunoSEQ multiplex PCR; TCRdb stores in-frame clones only, minus some. V, J and clone size were drawn from that table, and D and trimming were deduced from the DNA. The profile covers under 75,000 clones, with roughly 80% appearing a single time and roughly 18% taken by the ten largest. The CDR3 has 13 amino acids. V dropped 3 bases and J dropped 7 bases, with 10 bases sitting between them. Input material: peripheral blood. This chain uses TRBV12-3 or TRBV12-4 with TRBJ2-1; D uncertain. The TCR originated in a man between 65 and 85 years old who had recovered from COVID-19. CDR3 sequence reads: CASSFSRINEQFF. The CDR3 DNA sequence: TGTGCCAGCAGTTTTTCGAGGATAAATGAGCAGTTCTTC.